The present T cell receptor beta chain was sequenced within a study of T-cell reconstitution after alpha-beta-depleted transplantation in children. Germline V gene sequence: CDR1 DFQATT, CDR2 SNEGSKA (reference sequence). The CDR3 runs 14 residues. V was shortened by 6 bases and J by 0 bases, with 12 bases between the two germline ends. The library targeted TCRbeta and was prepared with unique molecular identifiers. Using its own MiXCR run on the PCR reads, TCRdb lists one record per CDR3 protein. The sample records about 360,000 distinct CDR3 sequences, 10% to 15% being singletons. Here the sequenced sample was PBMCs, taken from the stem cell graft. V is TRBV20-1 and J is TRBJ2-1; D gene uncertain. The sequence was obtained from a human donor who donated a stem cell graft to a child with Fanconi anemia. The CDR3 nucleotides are TGCAGTGCGGAATACTTGAGCTCCTACAATGAGCAGTTCTTC. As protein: CSAEYLSSYNEQFF.